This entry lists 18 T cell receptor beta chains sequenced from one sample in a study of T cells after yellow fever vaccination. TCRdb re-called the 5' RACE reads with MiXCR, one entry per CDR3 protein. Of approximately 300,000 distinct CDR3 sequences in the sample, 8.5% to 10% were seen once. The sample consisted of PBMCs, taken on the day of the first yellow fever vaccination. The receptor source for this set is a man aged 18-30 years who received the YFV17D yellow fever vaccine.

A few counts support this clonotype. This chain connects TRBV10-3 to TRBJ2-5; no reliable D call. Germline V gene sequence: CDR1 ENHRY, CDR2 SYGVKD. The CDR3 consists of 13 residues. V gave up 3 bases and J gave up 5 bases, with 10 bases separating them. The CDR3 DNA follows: TGTGCCATCAGTGAAACTGTCCGGGAGACCCAGTACTTC. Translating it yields CAISETVRETQYF.

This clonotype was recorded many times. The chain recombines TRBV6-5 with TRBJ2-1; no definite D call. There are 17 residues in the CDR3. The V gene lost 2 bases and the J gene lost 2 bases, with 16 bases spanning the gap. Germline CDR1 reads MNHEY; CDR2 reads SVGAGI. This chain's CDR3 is CASSYVRSPGPYNEQFF. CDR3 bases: TGTGCCAGCAGTTACGTTCGCTCCCCCGGACCCTACAATGAGCAGTTCTTC.

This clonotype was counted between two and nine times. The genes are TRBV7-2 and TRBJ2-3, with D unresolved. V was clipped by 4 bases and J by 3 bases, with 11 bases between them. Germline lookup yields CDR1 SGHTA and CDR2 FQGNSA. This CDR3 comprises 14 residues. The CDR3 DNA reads TGTGCCAGCAGCTCGGCGGCCGGTACAGATACGCAGTATTTT. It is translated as CASSSAAGTDTQYF.

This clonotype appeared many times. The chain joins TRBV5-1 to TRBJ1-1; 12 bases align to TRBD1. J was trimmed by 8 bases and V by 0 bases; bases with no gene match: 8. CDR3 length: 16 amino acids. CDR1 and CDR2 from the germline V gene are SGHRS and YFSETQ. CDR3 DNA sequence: TGCGCCAGCAGCTTGGCCGGGACAGGGGGCGCTGCCGAAGCTTTCTTT. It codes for CASSLAGTGGAAEAFF.

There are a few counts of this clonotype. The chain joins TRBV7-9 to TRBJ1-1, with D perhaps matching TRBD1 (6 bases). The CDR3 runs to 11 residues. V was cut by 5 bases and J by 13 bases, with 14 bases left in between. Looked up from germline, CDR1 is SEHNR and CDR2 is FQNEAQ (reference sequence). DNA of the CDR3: TGTGCCAGCAGCCCGGGGGCTGTAGGTTTCTTT. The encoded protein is CASSPGAVGFF. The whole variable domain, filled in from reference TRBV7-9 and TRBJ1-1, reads DTGVSQNPRHKITKRGQNVTFRCDPISEHNRLYWYRQTLGQGPEFLTYFQNEAQLEKSRLLSDRFSAERPKGSFSTLEIQRTEQGDSAMYLCASSPGAVGFFGQGTRLTVV.

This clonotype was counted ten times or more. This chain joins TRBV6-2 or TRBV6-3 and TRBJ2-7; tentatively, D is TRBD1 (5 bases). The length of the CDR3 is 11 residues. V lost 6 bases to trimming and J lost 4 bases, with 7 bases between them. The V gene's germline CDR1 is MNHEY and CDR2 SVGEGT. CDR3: CASSNRYEQYV. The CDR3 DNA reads TGTGCCAGCAGCAACAGGTACGAGCAGTACGTC.

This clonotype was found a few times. CDR3 nucleotide sequence: TGTGCCAGCAGTGTCCGGGACAGGGGGCGATGGGTTGGTAATCAGCCCCAGCATTTT. Its translation is CASSVRDRGRWVGNQPQHF. This chain connects TRBV28 to TRBJ1-5; 12 bases map to TRBD1. Germline lookup yields CDR1 MDHEN and CDR2 SYDVKM. The CDR3 spans 19 residues. The J segment lost 4 bases and the V segment lost 5 bases, leaving 15 bases of the junction unmatched.

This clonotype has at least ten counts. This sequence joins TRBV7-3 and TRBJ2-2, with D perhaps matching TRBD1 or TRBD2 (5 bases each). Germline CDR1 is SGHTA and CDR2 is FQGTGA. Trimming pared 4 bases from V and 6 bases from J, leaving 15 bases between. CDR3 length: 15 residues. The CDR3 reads CASSSAGTESGELFF. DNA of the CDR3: TGTGCCAGCAGCTCCGCCGGGACCGAATCCGGGGAGCTGTTTTTT. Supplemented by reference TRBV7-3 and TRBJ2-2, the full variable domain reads GAGVSQTPSNKVTEKGKYVELRCDPISGHTALYWYRQSLGQGPEFLIYFQGTGAADDSGLPNDRFFAVRPEGSVSTLKIQRTERGDSAVYLCASSSAGTESGELFFGEGSRLTVL.

CDR3 bases: TGTGCCAGCAGTGCGACAGGGGGAGAAACTGAAGCTTTCTTT. This sequence encodes CASSATGGETEAFF. The chain has TRBV2 and TRBJ1-1; TRBD1 aligns across 9 bases. There are 14 residues in the CDR3. Germline trimming cut 4 bases from V and 5 bases from J; bases unmatched to any gene: 5. Germline values: CDR1 SNHLY, CDR2 FYNNEI.

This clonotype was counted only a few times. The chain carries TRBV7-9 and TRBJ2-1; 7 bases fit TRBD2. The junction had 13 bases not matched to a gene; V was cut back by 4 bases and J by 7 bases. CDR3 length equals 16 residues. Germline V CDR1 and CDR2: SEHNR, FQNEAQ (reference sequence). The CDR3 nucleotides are TGTGCCAGCAGCTGGCACCTAGCGGTCCCAGGGAATGAGCAGTTCTTC. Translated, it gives CASSWHLAVPGNEQFF.

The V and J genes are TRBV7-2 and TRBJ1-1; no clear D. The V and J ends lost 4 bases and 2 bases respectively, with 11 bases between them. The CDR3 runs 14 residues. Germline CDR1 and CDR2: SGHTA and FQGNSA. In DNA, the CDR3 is TGTGCCAGCAGCTCCTCACTACGAAACACTGAAGCTTTCTTT. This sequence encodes CASSSSLRNTEAFF.

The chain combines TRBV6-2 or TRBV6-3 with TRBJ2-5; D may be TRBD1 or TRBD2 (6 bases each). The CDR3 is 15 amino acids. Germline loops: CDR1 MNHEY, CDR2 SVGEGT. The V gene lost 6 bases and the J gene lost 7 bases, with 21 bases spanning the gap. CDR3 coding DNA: TGTGCCAGCAGCCACAGGGTATTCCTGGGGGGGACCCAGTACTTC. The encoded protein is CASSHRVFLGGTQYF.

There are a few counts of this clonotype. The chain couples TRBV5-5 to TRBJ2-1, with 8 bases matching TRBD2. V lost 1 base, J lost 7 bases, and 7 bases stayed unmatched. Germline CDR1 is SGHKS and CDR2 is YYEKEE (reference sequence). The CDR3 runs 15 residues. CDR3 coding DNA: TGTGCCAGCAGCTTGAGTATAAGCGGGGGAAATGAGCAGTTCTTC. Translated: CASSLSISGGNEQFF.

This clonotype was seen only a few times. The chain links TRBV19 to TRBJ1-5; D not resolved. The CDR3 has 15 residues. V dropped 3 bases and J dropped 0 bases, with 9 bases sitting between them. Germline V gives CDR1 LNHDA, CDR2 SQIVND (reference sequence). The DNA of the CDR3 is TGTGCCAGTAGTATGACGCGGGATAGCAATCAGCCCCAGCATTTT. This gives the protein CASSMTRDSNQPQHF.

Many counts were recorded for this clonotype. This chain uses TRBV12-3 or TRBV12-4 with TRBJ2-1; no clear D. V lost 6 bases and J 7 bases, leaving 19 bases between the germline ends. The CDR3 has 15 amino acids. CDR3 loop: CASSPTLGLPNEQFF. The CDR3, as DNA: TGTGCCAGCAGCCCTACCCTAGGGCTCCCAAATGAGCAGTTCTTC.

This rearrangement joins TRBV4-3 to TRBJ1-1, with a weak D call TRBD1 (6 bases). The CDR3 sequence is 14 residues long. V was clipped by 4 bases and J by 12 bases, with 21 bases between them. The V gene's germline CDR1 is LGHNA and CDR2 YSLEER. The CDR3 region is CASSRGRDIPLPFF. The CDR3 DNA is TGCGCCAGCAGCCGTGGTCGGGACATCCCACTCCCTTTCTTT.

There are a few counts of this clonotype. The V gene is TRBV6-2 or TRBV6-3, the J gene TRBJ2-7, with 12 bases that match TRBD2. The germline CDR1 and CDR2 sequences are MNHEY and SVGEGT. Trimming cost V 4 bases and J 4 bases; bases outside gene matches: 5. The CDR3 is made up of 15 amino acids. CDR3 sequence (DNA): TGTGCCAGCAGTTCCGGACTAGCGGGGCCTTACGAGCAGTACTTC. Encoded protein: CASSSGLAGPYEQYF.

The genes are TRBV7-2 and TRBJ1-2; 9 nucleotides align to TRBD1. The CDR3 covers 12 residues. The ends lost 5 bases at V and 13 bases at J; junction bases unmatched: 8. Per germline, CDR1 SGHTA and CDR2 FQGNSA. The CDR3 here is CASSTLGTGITF. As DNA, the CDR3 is TGTGCCAGCAGCACCCTTGGGACAGGGATCACCTTC.